This T cell receptor (beta chain) was found in a study of blood T cell repertoires in COVID-19. Trimming cost V 4 bases and J 0 bases; bases outside gene matches: 8. The germline gives CDR1 SGHDT, CDR2 YYEEEE. This CDR3 is 18 amino acids long. Measured with immunoSEQ multiplex PCR; TCRdb has only the in-frame clones, and not every one. The sample holds 130,000 to 150,000 clones, about 83% seen once. Sample: PBMCs or T cells enriched from blood (not recorded which). The gene calls are TRBV5-6 and TRBJ1-4; 11 positions agree with TRBD1. The TCR was taken from a woman aged 45-60 years who had been exposed to COVID-19. The CDR3 spells CASSAPGQGGTTNEKLFF. In nucleotides, the CDR3 is TGTGCCAGCAGCGCCCCGGGACAGGGGGGAACAACTAATGAAAAACTGTTTTTT. Using reference TRBV5-6 and TRBJ1-4 for the parts outside the CDR3, the full variable domain is DAGVTQSPTHLIKTRGQQVTLRCSPKSGHDTVSWYQQALGQGPQFIFQYYEEEERQRGNFPDRFSGHQFPNYSSELNVNALLLGDSALYLCASSAPGQGGTTNEKLFFGSGTQLSVL.